This T cell receptor (beta chain) is drawn from a study of shared clonotypes between healthy human individuals. Study-wide results and limits: Sorted-subset sequencing, rarefaction showed, was incomplete despite large depth.

CD8 cells classed as naive were CD45RO-negative and positively selected for CCR7, excluding terminally differentiated effector memory CD45RA+ cells. The donors, healthy adults who were HIV-negative, had experienced no recent acute infections or vaccinations. Germline lookup yields CDR1 MDHEN and CDR2 SYDVKM. This CDR3 region has 14 residues. Trimming removed 3 bases from V and 6 bases from J; junction bases left unmatched: 5. Comments on this clone: The antigen is not known.

Sequenced by immunoSEQ multiplex PCR; TCRdb stores in-frame clones only, minus some. Among millions of clones listed, roughly 95% were seen once. Material for sequencing was naive CD8+ T cells sorted from blood. The rearrangement joins TRBV28 to TRBJ1-5, with 7 bases identical to TRBD1. This TCR came from a man aged 18-30 years in good health. CDR3 nucleotide sequence: TGTGCCAGCAGTTTGACAGGGATAGGTCAGCCCCAGCATTTT. It is translated as CASSLTGIGQPQHF. Complete variable domain (other parts from reference TRBV28 and TRBJ1-5): DVKVTQSSRYLVKRTGEKVFLECVQDMDHENMFWYRQDPGLGLRLIYFSYDVKMKEKGDIPEGYSVSREKKERFSLILESASTNQTSMYLCASSLTGIGQPQHFGDGTRLSIL.